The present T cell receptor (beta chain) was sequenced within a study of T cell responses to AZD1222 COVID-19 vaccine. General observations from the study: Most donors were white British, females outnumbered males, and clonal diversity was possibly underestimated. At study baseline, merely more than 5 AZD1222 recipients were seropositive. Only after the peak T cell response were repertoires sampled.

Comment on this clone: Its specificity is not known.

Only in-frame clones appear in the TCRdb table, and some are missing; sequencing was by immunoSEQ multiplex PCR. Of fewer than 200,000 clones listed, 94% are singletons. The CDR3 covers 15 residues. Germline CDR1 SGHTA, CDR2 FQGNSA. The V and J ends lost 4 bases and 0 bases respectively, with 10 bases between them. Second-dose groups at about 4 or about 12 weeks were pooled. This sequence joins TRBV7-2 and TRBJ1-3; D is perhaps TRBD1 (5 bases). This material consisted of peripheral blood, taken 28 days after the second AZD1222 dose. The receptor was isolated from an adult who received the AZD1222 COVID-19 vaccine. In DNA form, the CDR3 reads TGTGCCAGCAGCTCCCGGGGGGGCTCTGGAAACACCATATATTTT. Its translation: CASSSRGGSGNTIYF.